This T cell receptor beta chain was profiled in a study of blood T cell repertoires in COVID-19. Study as a whole: The United States, Italy and Spain supplied acute and convalescent COVID-19 samples. In each case, the material was cDNA or gDNA derived from T cells, B-cell-depleted T cells, or PBMCs.

Original handling: The authors estimated nucleated cell counts from reference gene primer amplification. Clones were sequenced by immunoSEQ multiplex PCR, and TCRdb holds only the in-frame ones, with some missing. D and trimming come from the DNA, and the V and J calls and clone size come from that table. This table has 70,000 to 80,000 clones, roughly nine tenths appearing once. Looked up from germline, CDR1 is MNHEY and CDR2 is SVGAGI. The CDR3 covers 12 residues. The V gene lost 6 bases and the J gene lost 4 bases, with 8 bases spanning the gap. Sequenced: peripheral blood. The rearrangement links TRBV6-5 to TRBJ2-3; D unresolved. The origin of this receptor is a man older than 75 in a cohort sampled during active COVID-19. CDR3 DNA sequence: TGTGCCAGCAGCGAGACACCAGATACGCAGTATTTT. As protein: CASSETPDTQYF.